Below are 22 T cell receptor beta chains sequenced from a single sample in a study of blood T cells in healthy people across ages. Alongside a J-beta primer mix, a sample-barcoded 5' primer served in a second PCR lasting roughly 7 to 11 cycles. TCRdb recomputed calls from the 5' RACE reads with MiXCR, one row per CDR3 protein. This repertoire shows approximately 730,000 distinct CDR3 sequences, 40% to 45% found once; its top ten account for 20% to 25%. The sample was blood. Receptor source: a woman in her sixties in good health.

This clonotype was detected a few times. The chain has TRBV29-1 and TRBJ1-2; 7 bases fit TRBD1. This CDR3 comprises 13 residues. Germline CDR1 reads SQVTM; CDR2 reads ANQGSEA. After removal of 1 base from V and 5 bases from J, the junction contained 4 bases not matched to a gene. The CDR3 spells CSVEGIQGYGYTF. The CDR3 DNA reads TGCAGCGTTGAAGGGATACAGGGGTATGGCTACACCTTC.

This chain's CDR3 is CASSYSRLEINTGELFF. In nucleotides, the CDR3 is TGTGCCAGCAGTTACTCGAGACTAGAGATTAACACCGGGGAGCTGTTTTTT. This chain joins TRBV6-2 or TRBV6-3 and TRBJ2-2; D might be TRBD2 (6 bases). The CDR3 is made up of 17 amino acids. Germline V CDR1 and CDR2: MNHEY, SVGEGT. With 0 bases removed from V and 2 bases from J, the gap between germline ends came to 13 bases.

This clonotype was recorded a few times. The chain has TRBV29-1 and TRBJ1-2, with 8 bases lining up with TRBD1. V dropped 7 bases and J dropped 7; count of bases not matched to a gene: 11. CDR1 is SQVTM, CDR2 ANQGSEA, per germline. This CDR3 has 13 amino acids. The CDR3 nucleotides read TGCAGCGCCACGGACAGGGCGGAGGCTGGCTACACCTTC. Its protein product is CSATDRAEAGYTF.

With respect to this clonotype: The CDR3 carries no conserved terminal phenylalanine or tryptophan, so it likely arises from a read error. CDR3 DNA: TGTGCCAGCAGTTATCGGGGACTAGCGGGTCCCGAAATCGGCACAGATACGCAGTATCTT. This translates into CASSYRGLAGPEIGTDTQYL. This rearrangement joins TRBV27 to TRBJ2-3, with 12 nucleotides matching TRBD2. The CDR3 has 20 amino acids. Germline CDR1 MNHEY, CDR2 SMNVEV (reference sequence). Unmatched junction bases numbered 15, after V lost 4 bases and J lost 1 base.

In this sample, this clonotype turned up a few times. This chain connects TRBV20-1 to TRBJ2-3; TRBD1 aligns across 8 bases. The CDR3 runs to 16 residues. Germline V gives CDR1 DFQATT, CDR2 SNEGSKA (reference sequence). Trimming removed 6 bases from V and 1 base from J; junction bases left unmatched: 12. The CDR3 DNA is TGCAGTGCAATCGCCGACAGGGGACCTCGCACAGATACGCAGTATTTT. Translation gives CSAIADRGPRTDTQYF.

This clonotype has ten or more counts. The chain joins TRBV29-1 to TRBJ1-2; TRBD1 aligns across 9 bases. The CDR3 totals 12 residues. After removal of 7 bases from V and 5 bases from J, the junction contained 5 bases not matched to a gene. CDR1 SQVTM and CDR2 ANQGSEA come from the germline V gene. CDR3: CSADGTGYGYTF. CDR3 nucleotide sequence: TGCAGCGCGGACGGGACAGGGTATGGCTACACCTTC.

J is TRBJ2-7 and V is TRBV5-1; 9 nucleotides agree with TRBD1. CDR1 and CDR2 (germline): SGHRS, YFSETQ. V was clipped by 1 base and J by 3 bases; unmatched bases: 8. The CDR3 extends over 16 amino acids. As DNA, the CDR3 is TGCGCCAGCAGCTTGACAACAGGGGGCATCGTCTACGAGCAGTACTTC. As protein: CASSLTTGGIVYEQYF.

The chain couples TRBV29-1 to TRBJ2-5, with D perhaps assigned TRBD1 or TRBD2 (5 bases each). The CDR3 runs to 13 residues. Germline CDR1 SQVTM, CDR2 ANQGSEA. Between the trimmed V and J ends, which lost 7 bases and 1 base, there was a span of 13 bases. The CDR3 sequence: CSAGAIIQETQYF. CDR3 sequence (DNA): TGCAGCGCCGGGGCCATAATCCAAGAGACCCAGTACTTC.

This chain joins TRBV7-8 and TRBJ1-1, with 9 bases lining up with TRBD1. The CDR3 loop spans 16 amino acids. Germline lookup yields CDR1 SGHVS and CDR2 FQNEAQ. The J segment lost 0 bases and the V segment lost 5 bases, leaving 7 bases of the junction unmatched. The CDR3 coding sequence is TGTGCCAGCAGCCCAGGGACAGGGTCGATGAACACTGAAGCTTTCTTT. Translating it yields CASSPGTGSMNTEAFF.

The chain uses TRBV7-7 and TRBJ2-1, with D perhaps matching TRBD2 (7 bases). Trimming cost V 5 bases and J 8 bases, with 25 bases left between them. The CDR3 is 17 residues long. Per the germline V gene, CDR1 is SSHAT and CDR2 is FNYEAQ (reference sequence). CDR3 in amino acids: CASSPSPTGGNGDEQFF. Here the CDR3 DNA reads TGTGCCAGCAGCCCCTCCCCGACGGGGGGCAATGGCGATGAGCAGTTCTTC.

In its sample, this clonotype was seen many times. The rearrangement uses TRBV20-1 and TRBJ1-2; D remains unclear. There are 14 residues in the CDR3. V was cut by 0 bases and J by 4 bases, with 12 bases left in between. In germline, CDR1 is DFQATT, CDR2 SNEGSKA (reference sequence). In DNA form, the CDR3 reads TGCAGTGCTAGAGATCGGCAGGCCATCTATGGCTACACCTTC. It codes for CSARDRQAIYGYTF.

This clonotype was counted a single time. This CDR3 reads CASSPQGAHEQFF. DNA of the CDR3: TGTGCCAGCAGCCCCCAGGGGGCCCATGAGCAGTTCTTC. V and J are TRBV7-2 and TRBJ2-1, with TRBD1 matching 8 bases. Germline V gene lookup returns CDR1 SGHTA and CDR2 FQGNSA. The CDR3 covers 13 residues. Trimming took 5 bases from V and 8 from J; bases not matched to a gene: 5.

Notes on this clonotype: At one boundary the junction diverges from the germline segment, which might be a read error. This chain links TRBV11-3 with TRBJ1-2, with D possibly TRBD1 on 5 matching bases. This CDR3 has 15 residues. CDR1 and CDR2 from the germline V gene are SGHNT and YENEEA. CDR3: CASSLDLEGPYGHTF. CDR3 nucleotide sequence: TGTGCCAGCAGCTTAGATTTGGAGGGGCCCTATGGCCACACCTTC.

A few counts support this clonotype. CDR3 amino acids: CASSPAGLDEQFF. The CDR3 DNA reads as TGTGCCAGCAGTCCCGCGGGCTTGGATGAGCAGTTCTTC. The V and J genes are TRBV6-5 and TRBJ2-1; a possible D gene is TRBD2 (5 bases). Germline assignment: CDR1 MNHEY and CDR2 SVGAGI. This CDR3 has 13 amino acids. The V end was cut by 5 bases, the J end by 8 bases, with 13 bases between.

This clonotype was detected a few times. A much bigger clone sits one base away, suggesting this may be a read error. The chain recombines TRBV5-1 with TRBJ1-5; weak D call: TRBD1 (5 bases). Germline CDR1 reads SGHRS; CDR2 reads YFSETQ. The CDR3 has 14 amino acids. The V gene lost 4 bases and the J gene lost 2 bases, with 10 bases spanning the gap. The CDR3 here is CASSAGEGNQPQHF. CDR3 DNA sequence: TGCGCCAGCAGCGCGGGGGAGGGCAATCAGCCCCAGCATTTT.

This clonotype came up a few times. A read error may account for a junction end that differs from germline. The chain employs TRBV20-1 and TRBJ1-4; tentative D call: TRBD1 (5 bases). Per germline, CDR1 DFQATT and CDR2 SNEGSKA (reference sequence). CDR3 size: 13 residues. CDR3 sequence: CSARSGGAQKLFF. The CDR3 nucleotides read TGCAGTGCTAGAAGTGGCGGGGCTCAAAAGCTGTTTTTT.

The chain is built from TRBV4-1 and TRBJ1-4; 9 bases fit TRBD1. The CDR3 covers 19 residues. CDR1 and CDR2 (germline): MGHRA, YSYEKL. The trim removed 0 bases at V and 0 bases at J, leaving 8 bases unmatched. CDR3 region: CASSQDRTGDDATNEKLFF. DNA for the CDR3: TGCGCCAGCAGCCAAGACCGGACAGGGGACGATGCAACTAATGAAAAACTGTTTTTT.

This chain uses TRBV20-1 with TRBJ1-6; D gene uncertain. Germline V gene data show CDR1 as DFQATT and CDR2 as SNEGSKA (reference sequence). V lost 3 bases, J lost 0 bases, and 12 bases lay in between. This CDR3 has 16 amino acids. The CDR3, as DNA: TGCAGTGCTAGGGAGGCGCGGGGCTCCTATAATTCACCCCTCCACTTT. Its protein is CSAREARGSYNSPLHF.

A single count supports this clonotype. A read error may produce the germline difference seen at one junction end. The chain links TRBV5-1 to TRBJ1-1; no clear D gene. The CDR3 is made up of 15 amino acids. The germline V gene encodes CDR1 SGHRS and CDR2 YFSETQ. The CDR3 DNA is TGCGCCTGCAGCCAACCTAAACTGGGAAACACTGAAGCTTTCTTT. Protein sequence: CACSQPKLGNTEAFF.

The chain links TRBV27 to TRBJ1-4; 9 nucleotides match TRBD1. The ends lost 8 bases at V and 8 bases at J; junction bases unmatched: 15. This CDR3 comprises 16 residues. CDR1 MNHEY and CDR2 SMNVEV come from the germline V gene (reference sequence). Here the CDR3 DNA reads TGTGCCAGCCAAGGGCATGGGACAGGGAAGGAAGAAAAACTGTTTTTT. Its translation is CASQGHGTGKEEKLFF. The complete variable domain, with remaining parts taken from reference TRBV27 and TRBJ1-4, reads EAQVTQNPRYLITVTGKKLTVTCSQNMNHEYMSWYRQDPGLGLRQIYYSMNVEVTDKGDVPEGYKVSRKEKRNFPLILESPSPNQTSLYFCASQGHGTGKEEKLFFGSGTQLSVL.

This chain joins TRBV6-1 and TRBJ1-2; 7 bases match TRBD1. The V segment lost 1 base and the J segment 4 bases; nucleotides outside the gene matches: 3. Per germline, CDR1 MNHNS and CDR2 SASEGT. CDR3 length: 14 residues. This CDR3 is CASSEGTGLYGYTF. In DNA, the CDR3 is TGTGCCAGCAGTGAAGGGACAGGACTCTATGGCTACACCTTC.

A word on this clonotype: One end of the junction is discordant with germline, which a read error may explain. This chain links TRBV5-6 with TRBJ2-3, with 9 nucleotides matching TRBD1. Germline-derived CDR1 and CDR2 are SGHDT and YYEEEE. The CDR3 has 15 residues. CDR3 sequence reads: CASSPTGGAADTRYF. CDR3 DNA sequence: TGTGCCAGCAGCCCCACAGGGGGCGCGGCAGATACGCGGTATTTT.